This is a list of T cell receptor beta chains from one sample in a study of response to subunit inactivated influenza vaccine. TCRdb fed the RT-PCR reads into MiXCR, producing one record per CDR3 protein. The sample lists more than 700,000 distinct CDR3 sequences; approximately 22% were seen once. The sample in question was PBMCs from blood, obtained more than 4 days after vaccination. The receptors derive from a middle-aged man who received an inactivated influenza vaccine. Each CDR3 is given without its conserved first and last residue. The order of the fields is clone size, V gene, CDR3 length, D gene, CDR3 protein. D genes are given only for firm matches. Expanded clones are given a class, and other clones once, few, many or no size at all.

- | TRBV4-2 | 13 | TRBD1 | ASSQDQGVLTPQH
- | TRBV5-1 | 15 | TRBD2 | ASSFRRPGGPYNEQF
few | TRBV5-1 | 16 | TRBD1 | ASSLSGRDRDRGEGYT
- | TRBV11-2 | 12 | - | ASSSGTAEGTQY
many | TRBV4-3 | 14 | - | ASSQDFQGGSYEQY
few | TRBV7-9 | 13 | - | ASSLVAYIQETQY
- | TRBV12-3/TRBV12-4 | 12 | - | ASSLGGYNQPQH
- | TRBV28 | 13 | TRBD1 | ASSRTGSLNQPQH
- | TRBV11-2 | 13 | - | ASSLGPTGAHEQF
- | TRBV9 | 13 | TRBD1 | ASSTDRIYTGELF
- | TRBV3-1 | 12 | - | ASSQAGSSETQY
few | TRBV6-2/TRBV6-3 | 17 | - | ASSYYGSVVAGRKETQY
- | TRBV15 | 10 | - | ATSRFQETQY
few | TRBV29-1 | 12 | - | SVLQRTIGDEQF
- | TRBV18 | 16 | TRBD2 | ASSPSRRLAGVGETQY
- | TRBV24-1 | 13 | - | ATSGGQGIRNEQF
many | TRBV4-3 | 13 | TRBD1 | ASSQERTGVETQY
few | TRBV6-5 | 14 | - | ASSYPREGTNYGYT
- | TRBV7-6 | 14 | TRBD2 | ASSRTSGGGTGELF
many | TRBV29-1 | 13 | - | SVEKAAASSYEQY
- | TRBV28 | 13 | - | ASSLSGTAADTQY
few | TRBV6-2/TRBV6-3 | 17 | TRBD1 | ASSYRDRGLRPPTYEQY
many | TRBV7-9 | 12 | - | ASNTPTGDYEQY
- | TRBV20-1 | 11 | - | SARAILGYEQY
few | TRBV9 | 12 | TRBD1 | ASSATGGVDEQY
- | TRBV5-1 | 10 | - | ASKDGAYEQY
- | TRBV29-1 | 13 | TRBD2 | STGTSGSHIGELF